What follows are 7 T cell receptor beta chains derived from one specimen sequenced in a study of blood T cell repertoires in COVID-19. This table comes from immunoSEQ multiplex PCR, and its TCRdb copy is limited to in-frame clones, with some not included. The sample lists about 260,000 clones, roughly 90% occurring once. The sample taken for sequencing was peripheral blood. The origin of the receptors is a man in his 60s who had recovered from COVID-19.

The chain is built from TRBV5-5 and TRBJ2-5, with D maybe TRBD2 (6 bases). Germline V CDR1 and CDR2: SGHKS, YYEKEE (reference sequence). V was shortened by 0 bases and J by 0 bases, with 12 bases between the two germline ends. The length of the CDR3 is 16 residues. CDR3 in amino acids: CASSLGLRGNQETQYF. CDR3 bases: TGTGCCAGCAGCTTGGGTTTGCGGGGAAACCAAGAGACCCAGTACTTC.

The gene calls are TRBV9 and TRBJ1-6, with D hard to call. The CDR3 loop spans 14 amino acids. The V end was cut by 1 base, the J end by 3 bases, with 5 bases between. The germline gives CDR1 SGDLS, CDR2 YYNGEE. The CDR3 DNA sequence: TGTGCCAGCAGCGTAAGCCTCTATAATTCACCCCTCCACTTT. Amino acids: CASSVSLYNSPLHF.

The chain has TRBV30 and TRBJ2-2; D is undetermined. There are 11 residues in the CDR3. Per germline, CDR1 GTSNPN and CDR2 SVGIG (reference sequence). The V end was cut by 4 bases, the J end by 7 bases, with 7 bases between. CDR3 amino acids: CAWTGSGELFF. The CDR3 DNA reads TGTGCCTGGACGGGTAGCGGGGAGCTGTTTTTT.

The CDR3 sequence is CSAFTSVGTDTQYF. The CDR3 region has the DNA TGCAGCGCTTTTACCTCGGTCGGCACAGATACGCAGTATTTT. The rearrangement links TRBV29-1 to TRBJ2-3; D gene unclear. V lost 7 bases and J lost 1, with 15 bases in between. CDR1 is SQVTM, CDR2 ANQGSEA, per germline. The CDR3 loop spans 14 amino acids.

The CDR3 bases are TGCGCCAGCAGCTCCACCGGGACAGGGACTCCAACTAATGAAAAACTGTTTTTT. It encodes CASSSTGTGTPTNEKLFF. This chain links TRBV5-1 with TRBJ1-4, with 9 bases fitting TRBD1. Germline trimming cut 3 bases from V and 0 bases from J; bases unmatched to any gene: 9. The CDR3 extends over 18 amino acids. Germline CDR1 and CDR2: SGHRS and YFSETQ.

The sample holds one count of this clone. This chain uses TRBV18 with TRBJ2-5, with 12 bases aligning to TRBD2. The CDR3 is 20 residues long. V dropped 1 base and J dropped 5; count of bases not matched to a gene: 17. Germline-derived CDR1 and CDR2 are KGHSH and LQKENI. CDR3 residues: CASSPRSASWTSGEGETQYF. The CDR3 bases are TGTGCCAGCTCACCACGTTCTGCTTCCTGGACTAGCGGGGAGGGCGAGACCCAGTACTTC. Supplemented by reference TRBV18 and TRBJ2-5, the full variable domain reads NAGVMQNPRHLVRRRGQEARLRCSPMKGHSHVYWYRQLPEEGLKFMVYLQKENIIDESGMPKERFSAEFPKEGPSILRIQQVVRGDSAAYFCASSPRSASWTSGEGETQYFGPGTRLLVL.

This chain links TRBV12-3 or TRBV12-4 with TRBJ2-1; D unresolved. This CDR3 region has 11 residues. Trimming left V 3 bases short and J 9 bases short, with 6 bases between. The CDR3 DNA reads TGTGCCAGCAGTTTGCCCGGTGAGCAGTTCTTC. The encoded protein is CASSLPGEQFF.